The 12 T cell receptor beta chains listed next were all sequenced from one sample in a study of regulatory dendritic cells for organ transplantation. Some clones are missing from TCRdb's copy, which holds only in-frame ones; the method was immunoSEQ multiplex PCR. The repertoire holds over 9,000 clones, with over 85% as singletons. CFSE-labeled sorted T cells met regulatory or mature dendritic cells for around five days. These receptors' antigens are unknown. Material: naive CD8+ T cells from blood cultured with dendritic cells. As to subset: CD45RA+ naive T cells. The receptor source for this set is a human donor in good health.

The chain uses TRBV7-3 and TRBJ2-1, with D perhaps TRBD2 (6 bases). The CDR3 spans 15 residues. The ends were cut back, 1 base at V and 4 bases at J, with 11 bases in the middle. Germline V gives CDR1 SGHTA, CDR2 FQGTGA. CDR3 sequence: CASSLRPGLYNEQFF. The CDR3 DNA sequence: TGTGCCAGCAGCTTAAGGCCGGGACTTTACAATGAGCAGTTCTTC.

V gene TRBV30 combines with J gene TRBJ1-5; no firm D call. CDR1 is GTSNPN, CDR2 SVGIG, per germline (reference sequence). The CDR3 sequence is 13 residues long. V lost 1 base, J lost 4 bases, and 8 bases lay in between. The DNA of the CDR3 is TGTGCCTGGAGTGCGGACGGTAATCAGCCCCAGCATTTT. The encoded protein is CAWSADGNQPQHF.

The V and J genes are TRBV27 and TRBJ2-7; no clear D gene. V was cut by 6 bases and J by 3 bases, with 12 bases left in between. The CDR3 totals 13 residues. The V gene's germline CDR1 is MNHEY and CDR2 SMNVEV (reference sequence). This CDR3 is CASSQYGSYEQYF. The CDR3 region has the DNA TGTGCCAGCAGCCAGTACGGCAGCTACGAGCAGTACTTC.

This chain connects TRBV4-2 to TRBJ2-1; D unresolved. Between the trimmed V and J ends, which lost 1 base and 3 bases, there was a span of 13 bases. CDR3 length equals 16 residues. Per germline, CDR1 LGHNA and CDR2 YNFKEQ. The CDR3 is CASSQGLAANYNEQFF. In DNA, the CDR3 is TGTGCCAGCAGCCAAGGATTAGCCGCCAACTACAATGAGCAGTTCTTC.

The chain carries TRBV28 and TRBJ2-1, with 14 bases matching TRBD2. After removal of 3 bases from V and 0 bases from J, the junction contained 1 base not matched to a gene. Germline V lookup: CDR1 MDHEN, CDR2 SYDVKM. The CDR3 consists of 17 residues. CDR3 residues: CASSLGTSGSSYNEQFF. The DNA for the CDR3 is TGTGCCAGCAGTTTGGGGACTAGCGGGAGCTCCTACAATGAGCAGTTCTTC. The variable domain in full, completed from reference TRBV28 and TRBJ2-1, reads DVKVTQSSRYLVKRTGEKVFLECVQDMDHENMFWYRQDPGLGLRLIYFSYDVKMKEKGDIPEGYSVSREKKERFSLILESASTNQTSMYLCASSLGTSGSSYNEQFFGPGTRLTVL.

The chain employs TRBV13 and TRBJ1-1; no clear D. Germline loops: CDR1 PRHDT, CDR2 FYEKMQ (reference sequence). Trimming took 3 bases from V and 1 from J, leaving 9 bases between them. The CDR3 runs 14 residues. The CDR3 here is CASSFMAGNTEAFF. The CDR3 nucleotides are TGTGCCAGCAGCTTTATGGCGGGGAACACTGAAGCTTTCTTT.

V is TRBV30 and J is TRBJ1-4; D is unclear. The ends were cut back, 2 bases at V and 3 bases at J, with 4 bases in the middle. This CDR3 has 12 residues. The germline gives CDR1 GTSNPN, CDR2 SVGIG (reference sequence). The CDR3 protein is CAWSRANEKLFF. CDR3 coding DNA: TGTGCCTGGAGTCGGGCTAATGAAAAACTGTTTTTT.

The chain links TRBV4-2 to TRBJ2-5; no definite D call. The CDR3 has 14 amino acids. The germline gives CDR1 LGHNA, CDR2 YNFKEQ. The V gene lost 0 bases and the J gene lost 1 base, with 6 bases spanning the gap. CDR3 DNA: TGTGCCAGCAGCCAAGAGGCAGGCCAAGAGACCCAGTACTTC. Translated, it gives CASSQEAGQETQYF.

CDR3 protein: CASSPNRYEQYF. CDR3 DNA: TGTGCCAGCAGCCCAAACCGCTACGAGCAGTACTTC. The rearrangement links TRBV13 to TRBJ2-7; D unresolved. V gave up 5 bases and J gave up 3 bases, with 8 bases separating them. Per germline, CDR1 PRHDT and CDR2 FYEKMQ (reference sequence). This CDR3 is 12 amino acids long.

V gene TRBV5-6 combines with J gene TRBJ2-7; no clear D. Trimming pared 0 bases from V and 5 bases from J, leaving 6 bases between. The CDR3 is made up of 12 amino acids. The germline CDR1 and CDR2 sequences are SGHDT and YYEEEE. The CDR3 sequence: CASSLANHEQYF. The CDR3 nucleotides read TGTGCCAGCAGCTTGGCCAACCACGAGCAGTACTTC.

The chain has TRBV2 and TRBJ2-5; TRBD2 aligns across 12 bases. Germline V gives CDR1 SNHLY, CDR2 FYNNEI. V shed 5 bases and J 2 bases; nucleotides not matched to a gene: 12. This CDR3 is built from 18 residues. This CDR3 reads CASSSWPGLAGSQETQYF. DNA of the CDR3: TGTGCCAGCAGTTCCTGGCCCGGACTAGCGGGATCACAAGAGACCCAGTACTTC.

The chain couples TRBV27 to TRBJ2-1; TRBD2 agrees at 8 bases. The germline V gene has CDR1 MNHEY and CDR2 SMNVEV (reference sequence). Trimming at V came to 8 bases and at J to 7 bases, leaving 13 bases not matched to a gene. The CDR3 is 15 amino acids. The CDR3 region is CASFPIAGLENEQFF. CDR3 DNA sequence: TGTGCCAGCTTCCCAATAGCGGGATTGGAGAATGAGCAGTTCTTC.